Below, 32 T cell receptor beta chains from the same sample are listed, as sequenced in a study of T-cell reconstitution after alpha-beta-depleted transplantation in children. Unique molecular identifiers featured in how the TCRbeta library was prepared. MiXCR, run by TCRdb on the PCR reads, gives a single entry per CDR3 protein. This sample has approximately 88,000 distinct CDR3 sequences, with approximately 12% found just once. The source material was PBMCs from the stem cell graft donor, sampled from the stem cell graft. Every receptor here comes from a human donor who donated a stem cell graft to a child with inherited bone marrow failure.

Concerning this clonotype itself: A clone one base away is much larger, so this may be a read error. The chain employs TRBV20-1 and TRBJ1-6; D possibly corresponds to TRBD1 (6 bases). From germline, CDR1 is DFQATT and CDR2 SNEGSKA (reference sequence). V lost 6 bases to trimming and J lost 10 bases, with 22 bases between them. This CDR3 has 15 amino acids. CDR3 amino acids: CSASSRPGQRSPLHF. The CDR3 DNA is TGCAGTGCCAGTAGCAGACCGGGACAAAGATCACCCCTCCACTTT.

This clonotype showed up many times. The chain joins TRBV20-1 to TRBJ1-4, with 11 positions matching TRBD1. With 1 base clipped from V and 7 bases from J, the junction kept 2 bases outside the gene matches. This CDR3 is 14 amino acids long. CDR1 and CDR2 from the germline V gene are DFQATT and SNEGSKA (reference sequence). The CDR3, as DNA: TGCAGTGCTAGAGGGGGACAGGGGGGTGAAAAACTGTTTTTT. It translates to CSARGGQGGEKLFF.

The sample holds many counts of this clonotype. The chain is built from TRBV7-2 and TRBJ1-6; no clear D gene. CDR3 length: 14 residues. Germline-derived CDR1 and CDR2 are SGHTA and FQGNSA. Trimming pared 1 base from V and 7 bases from J, leaving 8 bases between. CDR3 region: CASSLDARNSPLHF. The CDR3 DNA sequence: TGTGCCAGCAGCTTAGACGCGAGAAATTCACCCCTCCACTTT.

The table lists this clonotype with a few counts. A much larger clone lies a single base off, so this may be a read error. The chain joins TRBV20-1 to TRBJ1-2; 9 positions agree with TRBD1. CDR3 length: 14 residues. V was clipped by 0 bases and J by 6 bases; unmatched bases: 5. The germline gives CDR1 DFQATT, CDR2 SNEGSKA (reference sequence). In DNA form, the CDR3 reads TGCAGTGCTAGAGAAGGGACAGGGCAGCATGGCTACACCTTC. This codes for CSAREGTGQHGYTF.

This clonotype has at least ten counts. The chain has TRBV5-1 and TRBJ2-5; D gene ambiguous. The CDR3 spans 13 residues. The ends were cut back, 4 bases at V and 1 base at J, with 8 bases in the middle. Germline V gene sequence: CDR1 SGHRS, CDR2 YFSETQ. The CDR3 sequence is CASSRALQETQYF. In DNA, the CDR3 is TGCGCCAGCAGCCGGGCCCTCCAAGAGACCCAGTACTTC.

Ten or more counts support this clonotype. The genes are TRBV20-1 and TRBJ2-1; 13 nucleotides agree with TRBD2. The CDR3 length is 14 residues. Germline assignment: CDR1 DFQATT and CDR2 SNEGSKA (reference sequence). The ends lost 7 bases at V and 6 bases at J; junction bases unmatched: 6. The CDR3 sequence: CSGIGLAGVNEQFF. In nucleotides, the CDR3 is TGCAGTGGTATCGGACTAGCGGGAGTCAATGAGCAGTTCTTC.

Within the sample, this clonotype is medium-sized. The chain has TRBV5-5 and TRBJ2-1; possibly TRBD1 for D (5 bases). CDR1 SGHKS and CDR2 YYEKEE come from the germline V gene (reference sequence). CDR3 length equals 15 residues. V lost 0 bases and J lost 2, with 9 bases in between. The CDR3 spells CASSLGRVTYNEQFF. The CDR3 bases are TGTGCCAGCAGCTTGGGCAGGGTGACCTACAATGAGCAGTTCTTC. The variable domain in full, with the rest retrieved from reference TRBV5-5 and TRBJ2-1, is DAGVTQSPTHLIKTRGQQVTLRCSPISGHKSVSWYQQVLGQGPQFIFQYYEKEERGRGNFPDRFSARQFPNYSSELNVNALLLGDSALYLCASSLGRVTYNEQFFGPGTRLTVL.

This clonotype was found many times. J is TRBJ2-1 and V is TRBV20-1; tentative D call: TRBD1 (5 bases). This CDR3 region has 13 residues. The germline V and J ends were trimmed by 7 bases and 6 bases, with 16 bases remaining between them. Germline V gene lookup returns CDR1 DFQATT and CDR2 SNEGSKA (reference sequence). CDR3 DNA sequence: TGCAGTGGATCGCAGGGAATCAGCAATGAGCAGTTCTTC. It specifies CSGSQGISNEQFF.

This clonotype has at least ten counts. In DNA, the CDR3 is TGTGCCAGCAGCCCAGGGGGACAGCCTACCCCCTACGAGCAGTACTTC. Amino acid sequence: CASSPGGQPTPYEQYF. J is TRBJ2-7 and V is TRBV5-5; 7 nucleotides align to TRBD1. In germline, CDR1 is SGHKS, CDR2 YYEKEE (reference sequence). This CDR3 is 16 amino acids long. V dropped 4 bases and J dropped 2; count of bases not matched to a gene: 12.

This clonotype was detected ten times or more. DNA of the CDR3: TGTGCCAGCAGCGCGATAGCGGGCCAAGAGACCCAGTACTTC. The encoded protein is CASSAIAGQETQYF. This chain joins TRBV9 and TRBJ2-5; 7 bases align to TRBD2. The ends lost 3 bases at V and 1 base at J; junction bases unmatched: 3. The CDR3 has 14 residues. CDR1 and CDR2 (germline): SGDLS, YYNGEE. Complete variable domain (other parts from reference TRBV9 and TRBJ2-5): DSGVTQTPKHLITATGQRVTLRCSPRSGDLSVYWYQQSLDQGLQFLIQYYNGEERAKGNILERFSAQQFPDLHSELNLSSLELGDSALYFCASSAIAGQETQYFGPGTRLLVL.

This clonotype has a handful of counts. The chain joins TRBV18 to TRBJ2-7; D not certain. The germline gives CDR1 KGHSH, CDR2 LQKENI. The V end lost 2 bases, the J end lost 0 bases, and 2 bases lay between the germline ends. The CDR3 contains 12 residues. The CDR3 loop is CASSPGSYEQYF. In DNA, the CDR3 is TGTGCCAGCTCACCAGGCTCCTACGAGCAGTACTTC. Variable domain in full (rest from reference TRBV18 and TRBJ2-7): NAGVMQNPRHLVRRRGQEARLRCSPMKGHSHVYWYRQLPEEGLKFMVYLQKENIIDESGMPKERFSAEFPKEGPSILRIQQVVRGDSAAYFCASSPGSYEQYFGPGTRLTVT.

At least ten counts were recorded for this clonotype. The V gene is TRBV4-2, the J gene TRBJ2-2, with D tentatively TRBD2 (5 bases). CDR1 is LGHNA, CDR2 YNFKEQ, per germline. The CDR3 extends over 13 amino acids. V was trimmed by 4 bases and J by 7 bases, leaving 10 bases between them. The chain's CDR3 is CASSLGGGGELFF. The CDR3 DNA reads TGTGCCAGCAGCCTCGGAGGAGGCGGGGAGCTGTTTTTT.

The rearrangement uses TRBV13 and TRBJ1-5; D possibly corresponds to TRBD1 (6 bases). The CDR3 is 16 residues long. V dropped 3 bases and J dropped 4 bases, with 16 bases sitting between them. Looked up from germline, CDR1 is PRHDT and CDR2 is FYEKMQ (reference sequence). The CDR3 is CASSFGARGRNQPQHF. For the CDR3, the DNA is TGTGCCAGCAGCTTTGGTGCCAGGGGCCGGAATCAGCCCCAGCATTTT.

This clonotype was seen repeatedly, ten times or more. The chain joins TRBV18 to TRBJ2-7; D perhaps matches TRBD2 (5 bases). CDR3 length equals 13 residues. The germline V gene encodes CDR1 KGHSH and CDR2 LQKENI. V was shortened by 4 bases and J by 1 base, with 8 bases between the two germline ends. The CDR3 loop is CASSHGDSYEQYF. The CDR3 nucleotides are TGTGCCAGCTCACACGGGGATTCCTACGAGCAGTACTTC.

This clonotype was observed at least ten times. This rearrangement joins TRBV28 to TRBJ2-7; 7 positions match TRBD2. The CDR3 sequence is 12 residues long. Trimming cost V 8 bases and J 3 bases; bases outside gene matches: 4. The germline V gene has CDR1 MDHEN and CDR2 SYDVKM. The DNA of the CDR3 is TGTGCCAGCCGGGGGACTAACTACGAGCAGTACTTC. Translating gives CASRGTNYEQYF.

At least ten counts were recorded for this clonotype. V is TRBV20-1 and J is TRBJ2-3; 12 bases map to TRBD2. The V gene end was trimmed by 5 bases and the J gene end by 6 bases; junction bases not matched to a gene: 3. The germline gives CDR1 DFQATT, CDR2 SNEGSKA (reference sequence). This CDR3 comprises 13 residues. The CDR3 DNA reads as TGCAGTGCTCCTAGCGGGGGGGCCGATACGCAGTATTTT. Residues: CSAPSGGADTQYF.

The table lists this clonotype with many counts. V and J are TRBV27 and TRBJ2-1; the D gene is possibly TRBD2 (5 bases). This CDR3 contains 16 residues. V was trimmed by 7 bases and J by 2 bases, leaving 18 bases between them. The germline gives CDR1 MNHEY, CDR2 SMNVEV (reference sequence). CDR3 protein: CASTPRVASTYNEQFF. The DNA of the CDR3 is TGTGCCAGCACCCCTCGGGTAGCGTCGACCTACAATGAGCAGTTCTTC.

This clonotype was seen a handful of times. The V call is TRBV27, the J call TRBJ2-7; D possibly matches TRBD1 or TRBD2 (6 bases each). Germline loops: CDR1 MNHEY, CDR2 SMNVEV (reference sequence). With 8 bases removed from V and 2 bases from J, the gap between germline ends came to 19 bases. The CDR3 is 15 amino acids. The CDR3 DNA reads TGTGCCAGCCCAACCATGGGGGGCTTCCCCTACGAGCAGTACTTC. This sequence encodes CASPTMGGFPYEQYF.

This clonotype has ten or more counts. Germline is not matched at one junction end, which may reflect a read error. This chain links TRBV19 with TRBJ2-7; D is possibly TRBD1 or TRBD2 (5 bases each). The CDR3 has 14 residues. Germline-derived CDR1 and CDR2 are LNHDA and SQIVND (reference sequence). The CDR3 region is CASSLSGTATSQYF. CDR3 nucleotide sequence: TGTGCTAGTAGTCTCTCCGGGACCGCTACGTCGCAGTACTTC.

This clonotype was picked up many times. The gene calls are TRBV4-3 and TRBJ1-6, with D maybe TRBD1 (5 bases). V lost 2 bases, J lost 3 bases, and 14 bases lay in between. This CDR3 spans 17 amino acids. CDR1 and CDR2 (germline): LGHNA, YSLEER. CDR3 coding DNA: TGCGCCAGCAGCCAACGAGGGGCTGATGACTATAATTCACCCCTCCACTTT. This translates into CASSQRGADDYNSPLHF.

This clonotype has only a few counts. The rearrangement joins TRBV11-1 to TRBJ2-2; D perhaps matches TRBD1 (6 bases). The germline V gene has CDR1 SGHAT and CDR2 FQDESV (reference sequence). The CDR3 has 16 residues. The V gene lost 4 bases and the J gene lost 2 bases, with 14 bases spanning the gap. The CDR3 region is CASSSWQGLNTGELFF. The CDR3 DNA follows: TGTGCCAGCAGCTCCTGGCAGGGGCTTAACACCGGGGAGCTGTTTTTT.

The V call is TRBV10-3, the J call TRBJ2-1; TRBD1 aligns across 7 bases. The junction had 18 bases not matched to a gene; V was cut back by 0 bases and J by 7 bases. Looked up from germline, CDR1 is ENHRY and CDR2 is SYGVKD. The CDR3 is made up of 19 amino acids. The CDR3 sequence is CAISESIVKAGGIHNEQFF. CDR3 DNA: TGTGCCATCAGTGAGTCGATTGTGAAGGCAGGGGGTATCCATAATGAGCAGTTCTTC.

The V and J genes are TRBV7-9 and TRBJ1-5; D not certain. This CDR3 comprises 13 residues. Trimming stripped 5 bases from V and 4 bases from J, with 9 bases between. CDR1 is SEHNR, CDR2 FQNEAQ, per germline (reference sequence). This chain's CDR3 is CASSPDGNQPQHF. Written as DNA, the CDR3 is TGTGCCAGCAGCCCGGACGGGAATCAGCCCCAGCATTTT.

This chain uses TRBV29-1 with TRBJ2-5; D might be TRBD1 or TRBD2, each matching 5 bases. Trimming took 4 bases from V and 1 from J, leaving 13 bases between them. Germline loops: CDR1 SQVTM, CDR2 ANQGSEA. This CDR3 has 14 residues. In nucleotides, the CDR3 is TGCAGCGTTGGTACAGGAGGATCCCAAGAGACCCAGTACTTC. Translated: CSVGTGGSQETQYF.

This clonotype was observed many times. The gene calls are TRBV12-3 or TRBV12-4 and TRBJ2-6; D is unresolved. Between the trimmed V and J ends, which lost 5 bases and 2 bases, there was a span of 10 bases. The CDR3 sequence is 15 residues long. This chain's CDR3 is CASSTAETGANVLTF. CDR3 sequence (DNA): TGTGCCAGCAGTACCGCCGAAACTGGGGCCAACGTCCTGACTTTC.

This clonotype was picked up many times. The chain couples TRBV7-2 to TRBJ2-1; 7 bases line up with TRBD1. This CDR3 region has 16 residues. CDR1 and CDR2 from the germline V gene are SGHTA and FQGNSA. With 5 bases clipped from V and 3 bases from J, the junction kept 10 bases outside the gene matches. CDR3 DNA sequence: TGTGCCAGCAGCCCCTACAGGGGTCCTAACTACAATGAGCAGTTCTTC. Its translation: CASSPYRGPNYNEQFF.

The gene calls are TRBV4-3 and TRBJ2-1; TRBD2 matches at 8 bases. In germline, CDR1 is LGHNA, CDR2 YSLEER. J lost 4 bases, V lost 0 bases, and 5 bases had no gene match. This CDR3 spans 16 amino acids. CDR3 amino acids: CASSQEASGLYNEQFF. For the CDR3, the DNA is TGCGCCAGCAGCCAAGAAGCTAGCGGGCTTTACAATGAGCAGTTCTTC.

This clonotype was counted ten times or more. This sequence joins TRBV7-2 and TRBJ2-7; the match to TRBD1 covers 10 bases. The length of the CDR3 is 14 residues. Germline V lookup: CDR1 SGHTA, CDR2 FQGNSA. J lost 2 bases, V lost 5 bases, and 3 bases had no gene match. CDR3 in amino acids: CASSLGQGAYEQYF. CDR3 DNA sequence: TGTGCCAGCAGCCTCGGACAGGGGGCCTACGAGCAGTACTTC. The full variable domain, its missing parts supplied by reference TRBV7-2 and TRBJ2-7, is GAGVSQSPSNKVTEKGKDVELRCDPISGHTALYWYRQSLGQGLEFLIYFQGNSAPDKSGLPSDRFSAERTGGSVSTLTIQRTQQEDSAVYLCASSLGQGAYEQYFGPGTRLTVT.

This clonotype has a count of ten or more. J is TRBJ2-5 and V is TRBV5-1; 7 nucleotides line up with TRBD1. CDR1 is SGHRS, CDR2 YFSETQ, per germline. The ends lost 0 bases at V and 4 bases at J; junction bases unmatched: 3. CDR3 length: 14 amino acids. The chain's CDR3 is CASSLDSGGETQYF. As DNA, the CDR3 is TGCGCCAGCAGCTTGGATTCAGGGGGAGAGACCCAGTACTTC.

This clonotype was seen ten or more times. The chain has TRBV7-9 and TRBJ2-3; weak D call: TRBD1 (6 bases). From germline, CDR1 is SEHNR and CDR2 FQNEAQ (reference sequence). Trimming took 3 bases from V and 6 from J, leaving 13 bases between them. The CDR3 sequence is 14 residues long. The CDR3 region is CASSFGQGTDTQYF. CDR3 bases: TGTGCCAGCAGCTTTGGGCAGGGGACCGATACGCAGTATTTT.

This clonotype was seen a few times. The V and J genes are TRBV5-1 and TRBJ2-3, with D perhaps TRBD2 (6 bases). The germline V gene encodes CDR1 SGHRS and CDR2 YFSETQ. With 1 base removed from V and 1 base from J, the gap between germline ends came to 10 bases. The CDR3 consists of 15 residues. The CDR3 bases are TGCGCCAGCAGCTTGTTCGGGGGAGGCACAGATACGCAGTATTTT. It yields the protein CASSLFGGGTDTQYF.

The table lists this clonotype with many counts. The DNA for the CDR3 is TGCGCCAGCAGCCAAGCCGTGGCTCGCCCTGAAAAACTGTTTTTT. Its translation: CASSQAVARPEKLFF. The chain employs TRBV4-3 and TRBJ1-4; D is unresolved. CDR3 length equals 15 residues. Trimming stripped 1 base from V and 7 bases from J, with 13 bases between. The germline gives CDR1 LGHNA, CDR2 YSLEER.